These 30 T cell receptor beta chains originate from one sample sequenced in a study of cytotoxic CD8 clonotypes in ibrutinib-treated CLL. Sequencing used immunoSEQ multiplex PCR; TCRdb keeps in-frame clones, though not all of them. The table lists 190,000 or so clones, about 72% of them singletons. This specimen consisted of PBMCs, obtained after 24 months of ibrutinib treatment. These receptors originate from a human donor with chronic lymphocytic leukemia.

Only one count was recorded for this clone. The chain uses TRBV19 and TRBJ2-3; 10 bases line up with TRBD1. Trimming at V came to 6 bases and at J to 3 bases, leaving 9 bases not matched to a gene. The CDR3 consists of 16 residues. The V gene's germline CDR1 is LNHDA and CDR2 SQIVND (reference sequence). DNA for the CDR3: TGTGCCAGTAGCCGCACGACAGGGGGCGGAACAGATACGCAGTATTTT. It codes for CASSRTTGGGTDTQYF.

V is TRBV6-5 and J is TRBJ2-7; 8 bases line up with TRBD1. Per germline, CDR1 MNHEY and CDR2 SVGAGI. V shed 6 bases, J shed 5 bases, and the junction held 9 bases outside the gene matches. This CDR3 is 14 amino acids long. DNA of the CDR3: TGTGCCAGCAGCCACGCAGGGGGCGCGGACGAGCAGTACTTC. Translating gives CASSHAGGADEQYF.

The chain joins TRBV29-1 to TRBJ2-5; possibly TRBD1 for D (6 bases). The V end lost 4 bases, the J end lost 4 bases, and 13 bases lay between the germline ends. The CDR3 has 13 amino acids. The germline CDR1 and CDR2 sequences are SQVTM and ANQGSEA. CDR3 sequence (DNA): TGCAGCGTTGTCAGGGGCCGCCGAGAGACCCAGTACTTC. The encoded protein is CSVVRGRRETQYF.

Notes on this clone: No DNA is shown, since the ends of the CDR3 on it are uncertain; the CDR3 is the one TCRdb lists. The gene calls are TRBV19 and TRBJ2-7; no check of the table's D call, TRBD1, against the DNA was made. Inclusive of both ends, the CDR3 amounts to 14 amino acids. The V gene's germline CDR1 is LNHDA and CDR2 SQIVND (reference sequence). This CDR3 is CASSSGRGGYEQYF.

This sequence joins TRBV5-1 and TRBJ1-1; maybe TRBD1 (6 bases). The CDR3 spans 15 residues. In germline, CDR1 is SGHRS, CDR2 YFSETQ. The V end lost 2 bases, the J end lost 6 bases, and 17 bases lay between the germline ends. This chain's CDR3 is CASSFGQGWQPEAFF. CDR3 coding DNA: TGCGCCAGCAGCTTTGGTCAGGGGTGGCAACCTGAAGCTTTCTTT.

The rearrangement uses TRBV7-2 and TRBJ1-1, with 8 bases fitting TRBD1. Looked up from germline, CDR1 is SGHTA and CDR2 is FQGNSA. CDR3 length: 16 amino acids. Losses at the gene ends were 5 bases for V and 0 bases for J; bases not matched to a gene: 8. In DNA, the CDR3 is TGTGCCAGCAGCAATCCGGACAGGGTAATGAACACTGAAGCTTTCTTT. It yields the protein CASSNPDRVMNTEAFF.

This chain connects TRBV4-3 to TRBJ2-7; D is possibly TRBD1 (5 bases). Per the germline V gene, CDR1 is LGHNA and CDR2 is YSLEER. CDR3 length: 15 residues. Deletions cut 0 bases from V and 7 bases from J, with 16 bases between. CDR3 in amino acids: CASSQDNIRAGEQYF. CDR3 in DNA: TGCGCCAGCAGCCAAGATAACATCAGGGCCGGGGAGCAGTACTTC.

This clone was seen a handful of times. The J gene is TRBJ2-1, the V gene TRBV6-5, with TRBD2 matching 11 bases. Germline-derived CDR1 and CDR2 are MNHEY and SVGAGI. The CDR3 is 15 amino acids. V was clipped by 6 bases and J by 6 bases; unmatched bases: 7. CDR3 sequence: CASRMGLAAVNEQFF. In nucleotides, the CDR3 is TGTGCCAGCAGAATGGGACTAGCGGCGGTCAATGAGCAGTTCTTC.

This clone came up a few times. The chain carries TRBV7-2 and TRBJ1-2; D gene ambiguous. The CDR3 is made up of 17 amino acids. V was pared by 1 base and J by 0 bases, with 15 bases between. CDR1 SGHTA and CDR2 FQGNSA come from the germline V gene. In DNA form, the CDR3 reads TGTGCCAGCAGCTTAGTTCCCCGGCCGGACTCTAACTATGGCTACACCTTC. Its protein is CASSLVPRPDSNYGYTF.

The J gene is TRBJ2-5, the V gene TRBV7-9, with D perhaps TRBD1 or TRBD2 (5 bases each). The V end lost 6 bases, the J end lost 0 bases, and 14 bases lay between the germline ends. From germline, CDR1 is SEHNR and CDR2 FQNEAQ (reference sequence). This CDR3 is 15 amino acids long. The CDR3 is CASRPGTPYQETQYF. DNA of the CDR3: TGTGCCAGCAGACCCGGGACCCCGTACCAAGAGACCCAGTACTTC.

V usage is TRBV7-9 and J usage is TRBJ2-1, with 12 bases that match TRBD2. The germline CDR1 and CDR2 sequences are SEHNR and FQNEAQ (reference sequence). Germline trimming cut 4 bases from V and 7 bases from J; bases unmatched to any gene: 11. The CDR3 covers 17 residues. The CDR3 DNA is TGTGCCAGCAGCTCAATTTTGACTAGCGGGAGTTTGAATGAGCAGTTCTTC. Encoded protein: CASSSILTSGSLNEQFF.

The chain couples TRBV5-6 to TRBJ2-1, with TRBD2 matching 8 bases. Germline loops: CDR1 SGHDT, CDR2 YYEEEE. The CDR3 is made up of 15 amino acids. The J segment lost 0 bases and the V segment lost 4 bases, leaving 3 bases of the junction unmatched. CDR3 region: CASSQRGSSYNEQFF. CDR3 nucleotides: TGTGCCAGCAGCCAGCGGGGGAGCTCCTACAATGAGCAGTTCTTC.

CDR3 residues: CSVEMGTISTDTQYF. For the CDR3, the DNA is TGCAGCGTTGAGATGGGGACAATTAGCACAGATACGCAGTATTTT. The rearrangement uses TRBV29-1 and TRBJ2-3, with a possible D match to TRBD1 (6 bases). CDR1 is SQVTM and CDR2 is ANQGSEA in the germline V gene. The V end was cut by 3 bases, the J end by 0 bases, with 13 bases between. The CDR3 spans 15 residues.

The chain links TRBV15 to TRBJ2-5; no clear D gene. The germline V and J ends were trimmed by 0 bases and 1 base, with 15 bases remaining between them. This CDR3 has 17 amino acids. CDR1 is LNHNV and CDR2 is YYDKDF in the germline V gene (reference sequence). DNA for the CDR3: TGTGCCACCAGCAGAGATCGTTGGATTAGTACCCAAGAGACCCAGTACTTC. Amino acids: CATSRDRWISTQETQYF. The whole variable domain, filled in from reference TRBV15 and TRBJ2-5, reads DAMVIQNPRYQVTQFGKPVTLSCSQTLNHNVMYWYQQKSSQAPKLLFHYYDKDFNNEADTPDNFQSRRPNTSFCFLDIRSPGLGDTAMYLCATSRDRWISTQETQYFGPGTRLLVL.

The chain employs TRBV7-8 and TRBJ2-5; TRBD1 matches at 11 bases. Looked up from germline, CDR1 is SGHVS and CDR2 is FQNEAQ. J lost 3 bases, V lost 5 bases, and 5 bases had no gene match. The CDR3 consists of 15 residues. The CDR3 reads CASSHWTGGEETQYF. The CDR3 DNA reads TGTGCCAGCAGCCATTGGACAGGGGGCGAAGAGACCCAGTACTTC. Filled out from reference TRBV7-8 and TRBJ2-5, the complete variable domain reads GAGVSQSPRYKVAKRGQDVALRCDPISGHVSLFWYQQALGQGPEFLTYFQNEAQLDKSGLPSDRFFAERPEGSVSTLKIQRTQQEDSAVYLCASSHWTGGEETQYFGPGTRLLVL.

This clone was recorded only once. The chain links TRBV30 to TRBJ2-1; perhaps D is TRBD1 or TRBD2 (5 bases each). CDR3 length: 14 residues. Per the germline V gene, CDR1 is GTSNPN and CDR2 is SVGIG (reference sequence). V lost 1 base and J lost 5, with 12 bases in between. The CDR3 DNA reads TGTGCCTGGAGTGGAGGGGCGGAGGACAATGAGCAGTTCTTC. Protein sequence: CAWSGGAEDNEQFF.

CDR3 amino acids: CASSWTGSGELFF. In DNA, the CDR3 is TGTGCCAGCAGTTGGACGGGGTCCGGGGAGCTGTTTTTT. V is TRBV2 and J is TRBJ2-2, with a possible D match to TRBD2 (5 bases). Germline lookup yields CDR1 SNHLY and CDR2 FYNNEI. This CDR3 contains 13 residues. The germline V and J ends were trimmed by 5 bases and 6 bases, with 10 bases remaining between them. Supplemented by reference TRBV2 and TRBJ2-2, the full variable domain reads EPEVTQTPSHQVTQMGQEVILRCVPISNHLYFYWYRQILGQKVEFLVSFYNNEISEKSEIFDDQFSVERPDGSNFTLKIRSTKLEDSAMYFCASSWTGSGELFFGEGSRLTVL.

This chain joins TRBV7-2 and TRBJ2-5, with D possibly being TRBD1 (6 bases). Deletions cut 5 bases from V and 2 bases from J, with 21 bases between. The germline CDR1 and CDR2 sequences are SGHTA and FQGNSA. The CDR3 contains 17 residues. As DNA, the CDR3 is TGTGCCAGCAGCCGGCAACAATACAGGACAGCACAAGAGACCCAGTACTTC. As protein: CASSRQQYRTAQETQYF.

As DNA, the CDR3 is TGTGCCAGCAGCCTAGGGCCGGCGGGAAGAAACACCATATATTTT. The encoded protein is CASSLGPAGRNTIYF. The chain carries TRBV11-2 and TRBJ1-3, with no clear D. The V end was cut by 5 bases, the J end by 5 bases, with 16 bases between. The germline V gene has CDR1 SGHAT and CDR2 FQNNGV. The CDR3 covers 15 residues.

The chain employs TRBV9 and TRBJ1-3; no reliable D call. The CDR3 extends over 15 amino acids. The germline V gene encodes CDR1 SGDLS and CDR2 YYNGEE. V shed 3 bases and J shed 3 bases, with 13 bases lying between them. The CDR3 DNA is TGTGCCAGCAGCGCCCGCCCTGAAAATGGAAACACCATATATTTT. It encodes CASSARPENGNTIYF. The variable domain in full, completed from reference TRBV9 and TRBJ1-3, reads DSGVTQTPKHLITATGQRVTLRCSPRSGDLSVYWYQQSLDQGLQFLIQYYNGEERAKGNILERFSAQQFPDLHSELNLSSLELGDSALYFCASSARPENGNTIYFGEGSWLTVV.

The chain joins TRBV7-9 to TRBJ2-3; a possible D gene is TRBD1 (5 bases). Germline assignment: CDR1 SEHNR and CDR2 FQNEAQ (reference sequence). V lost 1 base and J lost 3, with 11 bases in between. The CDR3 runs to 15 residues. The CDR3 DNA reads TGTGCCAGCAGCTTAGGGGTTCAGGGAACAGATACGCAGTATTTT. It codes for CASSLGVQGTDTQYF.

This rearrangement joins TRBV27 to TRBJ1-1; 9 positions agree with TRBD1. From germline, CDR1 is MNHEY and CDR2 SMNVEV (reference sequence). CDR3 size: 13 residues. V shed 3 bases, J shed 6 bases, and the junction held 2 bases outside the gene matches. The CDR3 loop is CASSFTGGSEAFF. CDR3 DNA sequence: TGTGCCAGCAGTTTTACAGGGGGCTCTGAAGCTTTCTTT.

This chain links TRBV7-8 with TRBJ2-7; 10 nucleotides line up with TRBD1. The V segment lost 3 bases and the J segment 12 bases; nucleotides outside the gene matches: 14. The CDR3 has 15 amino acids. Germline V gene data show CDR1 as SGHVS and CDR2 as FQNEAQ. The CDR3 here is CASSLLRDRGSSAYF. The CDR3 region has the DNA TGTGCCAGCAGCTTGCTAAGGGACAGGGGTTCTTCCGCGTACTTC.

This clone has a handful of counts. The gene calls are TRBV27 and TRBJ1-2, with a tentative D call TRBD1 (6 bases). The CDR3 length is 14 residues. V shed 0 bases and J shed 2 bases, with 7 bases lying between them. From germline, CDR1 is MNHEY and CDR2 SMNVEV (reference sequence). The CDR3 sequence is CASSLSGTNYGYTF. CDR3 DNA sequence: TGTGCCAGCAGTTTATCCGGGACAAACTATGGCTACACCTTC.

V usage is TRBV5-1 and J usage is TRBJ2-7, with TRBD1 as a possible D gene (5 bases). The CDR3 extends over 12 amino acids. Germline CDR1 is SGHRS and CDR2 is YFSETQ. V lost 0 bases to trimming and J lost 5 bases, with 6 bases between them. The CDR3 nucleotides are TGCGCCAGCAGCTTGGAAGGGGACGAGCAGTACTTC. Encoded protein: CASSLEGDEQYF.

The V gene is TRBV5-1, the J gene TRBJ2-5; D perhaps matches TRBD2 (6 bases). V shed 3 bases and J shed 5 bases, with 14 bases lying between them. The germline CDR1 and CDR2 sequences are SGHRS and YFSETQ. This CDR3 has 14 residues. The CDR3 DNA follows: TGCGCCAGCAGCTCCCCGACTAGTGGGGAGACCCAGTACTTC. Protein: CASSSPTSGETQYF.

CDR3 residues: CASGSTGNEQFF. CDR3 DNA: TGTGCCAGCGGATCGACCGGGAATGAGCAGTTCTTC. The chain carries TRBV6-5 and TRBJ2-1; D is ambiguous. V lost 8 bases and J 7 bases, leaving 12 bases between the germline ends. This CDR3 comprises 12 residues. Germline CDR1 reads MNHEY; CDR2 reads SVGAGI.

The chain links TRBV5-4 to TRBJ1-1, with D perhaps TRBD1 (6 bases). CDR1 and CDR2 from the germline V gene are SGHNT and YYREEE (reference sequence). This CDR3 is 13 amino acids long. V gave up 2 bases and J gave up 7 bases, with 12 bases separating them. The DNA for the CDR3 is TGTGCCAGCAGCTTCAGGGGTTTCGATGAAGCTTTCTTT. Translating it yields CASSFRGFDEAFF.

This clone was seen just once. The chain couples TRBV27 to TRBJ2-7; possible D gene TRBD2, 5 bases. The germline CDR1 and CDR2 sequences are MNHEY and SMNVEV (reference sequence). Trimming stripped 6 bases from V and 2 bases from J, with 14 bases between. The CDR3 runs 14 residues. This CDR3 reads CASSRGYGTYEQYF. Here the CDR3 DNA reads TGTGCCAGCAGCCGAGGGTACGGTACCTACGAGCAGTACTTC.

The chain is built from TRBV7-2 and TRBJ2-5; 7 bases fit TRBD2. The trim removed 2 bases at V and 5 bases at J, leaving 11 bases unmatched. CDR1 and CDR2 from the germline V gene are SGHTA and FQGNSA. The CDR3 is 16 amino acids. The CDR3 DNA is TGTGCCAGCAGCTTATGGGCCACATCGGGAGGTGAGACCCAGTACTTC. Translated, it gives CASSLWATSGGETQYF.